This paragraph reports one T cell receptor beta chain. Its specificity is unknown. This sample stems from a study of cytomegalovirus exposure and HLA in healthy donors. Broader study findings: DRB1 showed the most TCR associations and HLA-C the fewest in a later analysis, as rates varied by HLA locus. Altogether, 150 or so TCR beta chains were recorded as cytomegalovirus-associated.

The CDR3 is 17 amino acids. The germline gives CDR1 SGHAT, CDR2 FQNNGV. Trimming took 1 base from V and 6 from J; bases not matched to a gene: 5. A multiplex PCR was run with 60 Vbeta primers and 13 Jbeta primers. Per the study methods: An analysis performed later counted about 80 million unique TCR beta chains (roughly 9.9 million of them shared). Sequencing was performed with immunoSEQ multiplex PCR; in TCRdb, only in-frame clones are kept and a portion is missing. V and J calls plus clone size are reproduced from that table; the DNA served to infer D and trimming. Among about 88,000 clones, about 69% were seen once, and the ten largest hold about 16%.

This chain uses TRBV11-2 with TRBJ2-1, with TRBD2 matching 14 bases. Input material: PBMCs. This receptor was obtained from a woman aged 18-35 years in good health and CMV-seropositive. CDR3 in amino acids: CASSLGTSGGFSNEQFF. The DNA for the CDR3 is TGTGCCAGCAGCTTAGGGACTAGCGGGGGGTTTTCCAATGAGCAGTTCTTC.